This passage covers 5 T cell receptor beta chains from one sample sequenced in a study of blood T cell repertoires in COVID-19. Sequencing was performed with immunoSEQ multiplex PCR; in TCRdb, only in-frame clones are kept and a portion is missing. The data show fewer than 250,000 clones, around 90% seen once. The sequencing input was peripheral blood. The source is a man aged 30 to 39 with COVID-19, enrolled during active disease.

This CDR3 is CASMEQGRNEKLFF. The CDR3 DNA sequence: TGCGCCAGTATGGAACAGGGGAGGAATGAAAAACTGTTTTTT. This sequence joins TRBV10-2 and TRBJ1-4, with 7 positions matching TRBD1. The V segment lost 9 bases and the J segment 5 bases; nucleotides outside the gene matches: 9. The CDR3 runs to 14 residues. Germline V gene data show CDR1 as WSHSY and CDR2 as SAAADI.

The rearrangement joins TRBV7-6 to TRBJ2-5; TRBD2 matches 11 bases. In germline, CDR1 is SGHVS, CDR2 FNYEAQ. This CDR3 is built from 15 residues. J lost 5 bases, V lost 5 bases, and 7 bases had no gene match. Here the CDR3 DNA reads TGTGCCAGCAGCACTCGACTAGCGGGGCAGGAGACCCAGTACTTC. Amino acids: CASSTRLAGQETQYF.

Details on this clone: The identical CDR3 is also encoded by other nucleotide sequences in the sample. This chain connects TRBV6-5 to TRBJ1-5; 7 bases are a match to TRBD1. V dropped 5 bases and J dropped 3; count of bases not matched to a gene: 4. The germline V gene has CDR1 MNHEY and CDR2 SVGAGI. This CDR3 is 14 amino acids long. For the CDR3, the DNA is TGTGCCAGCAGTCTGGGACAGATCAATCAGCCCCAGCATTTT. Translating it yields CASSLGQINQPQHF.

The genes are TRBV19 and TRBJ1-2, with a possible D match to TRBD1 (6 bases). Germline lookup yields CDR1 LNHDA and CDR2 SQIVND (reference sequence). The CDR3 consists of 12 residues. V lost 10 bases and J lost 3, with 12 bases in between. Here the CDR3 reads CATKDSYYGYTF. Written as DNA, the CDR3 is TGTGCCACTAAGGACAGCTACTATGGCTACACCTTC.

The chain has TRBV14 and TRBJ1-6, with 9 bases matching TRBD1. Trimming removed 6 bases from V and 3 bases from J; junction bases left unmatched: 6. The CDR3 is 16 residues long. CDR1 SGHDN and CDR2 FVKESK come from the germline V gene. The CDR3 loop is CASSRTGVGYNSPLHF. The CDR3 DNA sequence: TGTGCCAGCAGTCGGACAGGGGTAGGCTATAATTCACCCCTCCACTTT.